This TCR beta chain was observed in a study of neurological immune-mediated disorders. The CDR3 runs to 12 residues. Germline V gives CDR1 KGHDR, CDR2 SFDVKD. V lost 5 bases and J lost 3, with 6 bases in between. Template-switch 5'RACE cDNA synthesis added a 10-nucleotide unique molecular identifier. Sequencing runs each yielded over 180 million TCR-beta sequences from 15-18 subjects. From the 5' RACE reads, TCRdb called clonotypes with MiXCR, one entry per CDR3 protein. The repertoire includes around 69,000 distinct CDR3 sequences, roughly 4.3% of them detected once, and approximately 6.9% sits in the top ten. Many counts were recorded for this clonotype.

This sequence joins TRBV24-1 and TRBJ2-5; no reliable D call. Sequences were obtained from PBMCs. This receptor was obtained from a man in his thirties or forties with multiple sclerosis. The CDR3 nucleotides read TGTGCCACCAGTGTGGGGAAAGAGACCCAGTACTTC. This gives the protein CATSVGKETQYF.